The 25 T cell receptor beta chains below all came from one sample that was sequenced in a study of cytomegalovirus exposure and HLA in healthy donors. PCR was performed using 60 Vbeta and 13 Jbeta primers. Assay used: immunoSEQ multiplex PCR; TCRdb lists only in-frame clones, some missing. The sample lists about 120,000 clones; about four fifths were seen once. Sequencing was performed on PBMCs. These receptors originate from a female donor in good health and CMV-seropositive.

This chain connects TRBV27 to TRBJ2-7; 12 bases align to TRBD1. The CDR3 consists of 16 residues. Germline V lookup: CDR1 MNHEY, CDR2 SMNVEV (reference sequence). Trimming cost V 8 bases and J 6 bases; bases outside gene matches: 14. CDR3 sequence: CASCRRGGQGAGEQYF. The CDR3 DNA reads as TGTGCCAGCTGCCGTCGTGGGGGACAGGGGGCGGGCGAGCAGTACTTC.

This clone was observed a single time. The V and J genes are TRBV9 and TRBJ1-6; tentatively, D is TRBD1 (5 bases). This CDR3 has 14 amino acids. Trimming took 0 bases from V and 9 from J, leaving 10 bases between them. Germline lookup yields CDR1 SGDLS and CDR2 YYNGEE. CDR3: CASSVERGGSPLHF. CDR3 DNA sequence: TGTGCCAGCAGCGTAGAAAGGGGAGGTTCACCCCTCCACTTT.

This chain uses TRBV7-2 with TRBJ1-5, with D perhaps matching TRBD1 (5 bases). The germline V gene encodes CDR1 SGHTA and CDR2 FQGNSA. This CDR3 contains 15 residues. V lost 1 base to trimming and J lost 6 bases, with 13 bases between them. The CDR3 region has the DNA TGTGCCAGCAGCTTAGGCCAGGGTGGCAGTCAGCCCCAGCATTTT. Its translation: CASSLGQGGSQPQHF.

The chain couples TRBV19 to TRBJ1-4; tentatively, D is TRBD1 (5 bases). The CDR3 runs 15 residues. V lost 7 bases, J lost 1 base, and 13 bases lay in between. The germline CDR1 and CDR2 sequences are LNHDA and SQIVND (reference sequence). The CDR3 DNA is TGTGCCAGTACGTTGGGCCAGGGAACTAATGAAAAACTGTTTTTT. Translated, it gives CASTLGQGTNEKLFF. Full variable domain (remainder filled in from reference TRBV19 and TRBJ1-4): DGGITQSPKYLFRKEGQNVTLSCEQNLNHDAMYWYRQDPGQGLRLIYYSQIVNDFQKGDIAEGYSVSREKKESFPLTVTSAQKNPTAFYLCASTLGQGTNEKLFFGSGTQLSVL.

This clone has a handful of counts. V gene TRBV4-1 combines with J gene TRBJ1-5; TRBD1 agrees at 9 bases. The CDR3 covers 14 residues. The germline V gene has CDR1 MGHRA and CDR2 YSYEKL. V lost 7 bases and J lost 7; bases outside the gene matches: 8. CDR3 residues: CASTATGGVQPQHF. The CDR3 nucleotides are TGCGCCAGCACCGCGACAGGGGGAGTACAGCCCCAGCATTTT.

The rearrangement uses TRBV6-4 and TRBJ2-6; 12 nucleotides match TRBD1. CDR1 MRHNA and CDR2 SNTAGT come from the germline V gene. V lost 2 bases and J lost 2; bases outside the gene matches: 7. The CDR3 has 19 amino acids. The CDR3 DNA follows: TGTGCCAGCAGTGACAGTCCGGGACAGGGGGCGGCTGGGGCCAACGTCCTGACTTTC. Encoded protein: CASSDSPGQGAAGANVLTF.

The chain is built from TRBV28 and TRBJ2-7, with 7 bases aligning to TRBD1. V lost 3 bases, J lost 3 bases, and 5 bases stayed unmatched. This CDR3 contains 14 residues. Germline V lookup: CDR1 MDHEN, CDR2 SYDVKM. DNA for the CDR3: TGTGCCAGCAGTTTGGCCGGGACAGTCTACGAGCAGTACTTC. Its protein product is CASSLAGTVYEQYF.

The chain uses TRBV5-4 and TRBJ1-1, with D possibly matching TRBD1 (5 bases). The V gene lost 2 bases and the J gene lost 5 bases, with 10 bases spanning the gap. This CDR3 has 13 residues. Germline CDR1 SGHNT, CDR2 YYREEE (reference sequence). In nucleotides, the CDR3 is TGTGCCAGCAGCTTCAATCGGGGGACTGAAGCTTTCTTT. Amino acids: CASSFNRGTEAFF.

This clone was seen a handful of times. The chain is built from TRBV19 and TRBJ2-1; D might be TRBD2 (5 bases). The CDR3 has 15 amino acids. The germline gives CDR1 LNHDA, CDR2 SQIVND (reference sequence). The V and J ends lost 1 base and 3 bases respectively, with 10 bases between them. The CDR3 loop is CASSIGRGFYNEQFF. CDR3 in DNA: TGTGCCAGTAGTATAGGTCGGGGTTTCTACAATGAGCAGTTCTTC.

In DNA form, the CDR3 reads TGTGCCAGCAGCGTAGGTCAGGGGCAGCCCCAGCATTTT. The encoded protein is CASSVGQGQPQHF. V is TRBV9 and J is TRBJ1-5, with D maybe TRBD1 (6 bases). V gave up 0 bases and J gave up 7 bases, with 8 bases separating them. CDR1 and CDR2 from the germline V gene are SGDLS and YYNGEE. The CDR3 extends over 13 amino acids.

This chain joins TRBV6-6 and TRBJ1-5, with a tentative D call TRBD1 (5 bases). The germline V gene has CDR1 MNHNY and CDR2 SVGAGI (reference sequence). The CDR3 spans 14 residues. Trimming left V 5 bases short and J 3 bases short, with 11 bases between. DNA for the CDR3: TGTGCCAGCAGTCCAGCAGGGTTCAATCAGCCCCAGCATTTT. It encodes CASSPAGFNQPQHF.

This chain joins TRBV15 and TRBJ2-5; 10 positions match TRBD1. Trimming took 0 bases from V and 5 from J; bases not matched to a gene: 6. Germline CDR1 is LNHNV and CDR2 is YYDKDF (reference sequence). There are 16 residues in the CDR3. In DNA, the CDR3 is TGTGCCACCAGCAGAGATTCGACAGGGGGCGAGGAGACCCAGTACTTC. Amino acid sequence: CATSRDSTGGEETQYF.

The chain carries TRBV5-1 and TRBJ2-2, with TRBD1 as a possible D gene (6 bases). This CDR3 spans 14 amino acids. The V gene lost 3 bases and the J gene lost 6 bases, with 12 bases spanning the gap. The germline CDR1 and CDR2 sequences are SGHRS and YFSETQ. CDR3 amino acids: CASSSLQGSGELFF. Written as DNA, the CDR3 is TGCGCCAGCAGCTCTTTACAGGGCTCCGGGGAGCTGTTTTTT.

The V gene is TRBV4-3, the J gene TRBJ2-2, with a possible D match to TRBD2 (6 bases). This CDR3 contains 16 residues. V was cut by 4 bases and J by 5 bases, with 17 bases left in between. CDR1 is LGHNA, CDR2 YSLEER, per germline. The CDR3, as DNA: TGCGCCAGCAGCCCGGAGGGGCTGACACAGACCGGGGAGCTGTTTTTT. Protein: CASSPEGLTQTGELFF.

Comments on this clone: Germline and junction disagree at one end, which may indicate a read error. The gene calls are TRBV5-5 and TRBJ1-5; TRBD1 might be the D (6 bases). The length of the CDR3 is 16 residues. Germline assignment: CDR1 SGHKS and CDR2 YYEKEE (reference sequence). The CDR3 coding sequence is TGTGCCAGCAGCTCCCGAGCGGGGGCGGTGAGTCAGCCCCGGCATTTT. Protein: CASSSRAGAVSQPRHF.

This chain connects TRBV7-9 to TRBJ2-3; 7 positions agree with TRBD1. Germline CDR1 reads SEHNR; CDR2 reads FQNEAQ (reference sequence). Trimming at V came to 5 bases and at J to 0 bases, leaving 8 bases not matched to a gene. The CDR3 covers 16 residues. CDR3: CASSAGTAASTDTQYF. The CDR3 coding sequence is TGTGCCAGCAGCGCTGGGACAGCGGCTAGCACAGATACGCAGTATTTT.

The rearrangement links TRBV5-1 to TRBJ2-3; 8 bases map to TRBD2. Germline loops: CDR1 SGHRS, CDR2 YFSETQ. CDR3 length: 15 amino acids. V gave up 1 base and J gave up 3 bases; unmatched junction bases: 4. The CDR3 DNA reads TGCGCCAGCAGCTTGCTTGCGGGGGGAACAGATACGCAGTATTTT. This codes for CASSLLAGGTDTQYF.

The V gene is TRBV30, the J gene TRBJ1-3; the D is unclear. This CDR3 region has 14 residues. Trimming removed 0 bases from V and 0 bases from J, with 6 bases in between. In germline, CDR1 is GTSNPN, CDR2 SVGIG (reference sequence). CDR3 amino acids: CAWSVWPSGNTIYF. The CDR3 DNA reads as TGTGCCTGGAGTGTATGGCCCTCTGGAAACACCATATATTTT.

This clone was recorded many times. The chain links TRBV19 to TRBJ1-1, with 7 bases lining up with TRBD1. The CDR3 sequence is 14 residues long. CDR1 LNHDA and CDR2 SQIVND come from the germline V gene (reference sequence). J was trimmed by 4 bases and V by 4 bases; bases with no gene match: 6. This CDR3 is CASSRRQGGTEAFF. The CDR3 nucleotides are TGTGCCAGTAGTAGGCGACAGGGTGGCACTGAAGCTTTCTTT.

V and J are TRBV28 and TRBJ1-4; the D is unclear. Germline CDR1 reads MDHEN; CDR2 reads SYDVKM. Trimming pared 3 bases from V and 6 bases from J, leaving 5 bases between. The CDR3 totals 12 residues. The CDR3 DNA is TGTGCCAGCAGTTTTTCAGATGAAAAACTGTTTTTT. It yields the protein CASSFSDEKLFF. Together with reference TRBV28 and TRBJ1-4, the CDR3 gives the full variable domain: DVKVTQSSRYLVKRTGEKVFLECVQDMDHENMFWYRQDPGLGLRLIYFSYDVKMKEKGDIPEGYSVSREKKERFSLILESASTNQTSMYLCASSFSDEKLFFGSGTQLSVL.

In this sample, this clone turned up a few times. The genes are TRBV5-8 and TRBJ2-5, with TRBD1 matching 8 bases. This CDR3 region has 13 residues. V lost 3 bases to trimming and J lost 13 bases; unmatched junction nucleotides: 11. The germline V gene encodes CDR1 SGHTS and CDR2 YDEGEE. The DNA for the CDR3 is TGTGCCAGCAGCTACCACAGGGGGGTCGGTCGGTACTTC. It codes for CASSYHRGVGRYF.

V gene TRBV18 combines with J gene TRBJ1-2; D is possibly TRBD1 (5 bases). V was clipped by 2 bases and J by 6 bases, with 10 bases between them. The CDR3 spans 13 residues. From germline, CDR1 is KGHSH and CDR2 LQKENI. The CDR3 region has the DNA TGTGCCAGCTCACCAGGGGGGGGAGATGGCTACACCTTC. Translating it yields CASSPGGGDGYTF.

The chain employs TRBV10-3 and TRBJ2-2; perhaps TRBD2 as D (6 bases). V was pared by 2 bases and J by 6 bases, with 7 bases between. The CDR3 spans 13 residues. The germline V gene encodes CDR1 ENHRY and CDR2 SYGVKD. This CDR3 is CAISETSSGELFF. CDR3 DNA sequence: TGTGCCATCAGTGAGACTAGCTCCGGGGAGCTGTTTTTT.

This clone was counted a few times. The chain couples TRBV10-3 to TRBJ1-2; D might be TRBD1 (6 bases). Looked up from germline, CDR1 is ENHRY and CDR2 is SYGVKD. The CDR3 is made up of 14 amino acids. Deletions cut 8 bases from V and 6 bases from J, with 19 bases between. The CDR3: CAIPGLQGQHGYTF. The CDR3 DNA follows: TGTGCCATCCCCGGGTTGCAGGGGCAACATGGCTACACCTTC.

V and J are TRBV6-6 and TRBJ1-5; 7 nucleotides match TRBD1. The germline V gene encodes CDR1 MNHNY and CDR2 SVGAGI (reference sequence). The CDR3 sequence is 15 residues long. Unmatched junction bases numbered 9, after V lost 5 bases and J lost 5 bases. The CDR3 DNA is TGTGCCAGCAGTGCGCGACAGGGTTGGGATCAGCCCCAGCATTTT. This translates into CASSARQGWDQPQHF.